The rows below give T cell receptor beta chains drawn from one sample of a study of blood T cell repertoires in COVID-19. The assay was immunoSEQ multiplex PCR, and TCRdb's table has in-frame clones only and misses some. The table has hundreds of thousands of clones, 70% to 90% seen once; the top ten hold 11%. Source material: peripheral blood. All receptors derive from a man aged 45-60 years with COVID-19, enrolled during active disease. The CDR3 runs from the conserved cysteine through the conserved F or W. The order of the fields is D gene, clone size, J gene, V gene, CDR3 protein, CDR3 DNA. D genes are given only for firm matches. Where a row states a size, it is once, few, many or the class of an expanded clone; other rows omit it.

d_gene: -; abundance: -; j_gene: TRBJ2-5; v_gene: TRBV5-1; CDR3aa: CASSARGNQETQYF; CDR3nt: TGCGCCAGCAGCGCGAGGGGGAACCAAGAGACCCAGTACTTC
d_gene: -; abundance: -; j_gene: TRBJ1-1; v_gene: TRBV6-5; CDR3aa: CASSYSVLVGNTEAFF; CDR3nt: TGTGCCAGCAGTTACTCGGTACTCGTCGGGAACACTGAAGCTTTCTTT
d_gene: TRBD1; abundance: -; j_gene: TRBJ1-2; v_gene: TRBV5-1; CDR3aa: CASSFQGQGSGGYTF; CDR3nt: TGCGCCAGCAGCTTCCAGGGACAGGGGTCGGGTGGCTACACCTTC
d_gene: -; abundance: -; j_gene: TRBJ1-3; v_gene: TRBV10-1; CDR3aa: CASSESRGRKSSGNTIYF; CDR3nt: TGCGCCAGCAGTGAGTCAAGGGGCAGGAAGAGCTCTGGAAACACCATATATTTT
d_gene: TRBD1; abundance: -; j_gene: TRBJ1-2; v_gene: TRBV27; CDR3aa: CASRGGTGNYGYTF; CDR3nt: TGTGCCAGCAGAGGGGGGACAGGGAACTATGGCTACACCTTC
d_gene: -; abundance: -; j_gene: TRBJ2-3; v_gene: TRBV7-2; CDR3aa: CASSLVSGGIDTQYF; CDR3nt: TGTGCCAGCAGCTTAGTGAGCGGAGGGATAGATACGCAGTATTTT
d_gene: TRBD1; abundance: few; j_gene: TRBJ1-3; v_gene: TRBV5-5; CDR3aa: CASSFSGTDISGNTIYF; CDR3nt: TGTGCCAGCAGCTTCTCCGGGACAGATATCTCTGGAAACACCATATATTTT
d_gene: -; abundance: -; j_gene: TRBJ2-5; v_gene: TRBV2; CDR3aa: CASSEARETQYF; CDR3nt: TGTGCCAGCAGTGAAGCGCGGGAGACCCAGTACTTC
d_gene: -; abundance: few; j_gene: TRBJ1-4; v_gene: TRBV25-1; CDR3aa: CAGPSTLKTTTNEKLFF; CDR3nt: TGTGCTGGCCCATCAACCCTCAAGACAACAACTAATGAAAAACTGTTTTTT
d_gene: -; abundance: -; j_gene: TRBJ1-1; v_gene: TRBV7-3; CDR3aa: CASSPTANTEAFF; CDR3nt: TGTGCCAGCAGCCCAACAGCGAACACTGAAGCTTTCTTT
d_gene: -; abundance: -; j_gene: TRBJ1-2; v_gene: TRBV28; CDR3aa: CASSYRGRSLANYGYTF; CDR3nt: TGTGCCAGCAGTTATCGTGGTCGTAGCCTAGCTAACTATGGCTACACCTTC
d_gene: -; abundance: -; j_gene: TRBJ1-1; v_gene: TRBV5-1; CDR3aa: CASSRVTGQMNTEAFF; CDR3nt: TGCGCCAGCAGCCGAGTGACCGGACAGATGAACACTGAAGCTTTCTTT
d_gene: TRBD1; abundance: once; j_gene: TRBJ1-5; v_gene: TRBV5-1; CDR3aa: CASSFDRGSKPQHF; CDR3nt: TGCGCCAGCAGCTTTGACAGGGGTTCAAAGCCCCAGCATTTT
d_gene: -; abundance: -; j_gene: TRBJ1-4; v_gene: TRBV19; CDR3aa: CASSPGVRAEKLFF; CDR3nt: TGTGCCAGTAGTCCAGGGGTGAGAGCGGAAAAACTGTTTTTT
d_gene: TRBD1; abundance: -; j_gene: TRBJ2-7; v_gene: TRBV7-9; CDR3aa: CASSPYRDRDHEQYF; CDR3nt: TGTGCCAGCAGCCCATACCGGGACAGGGACCACGAGCAGTACTTC
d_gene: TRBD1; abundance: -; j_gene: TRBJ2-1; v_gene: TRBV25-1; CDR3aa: CATQRVGQHNEQFF; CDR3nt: TGTGCCACCCAAAGAGTGGGACAGCACAATGAGCAGTTCTTC
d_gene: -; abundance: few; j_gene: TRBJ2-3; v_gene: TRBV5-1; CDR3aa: CASSFGTSTDTQYF; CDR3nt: TGCGCCAGCAGCTTCGGGACTAGCACAGATACGCAGTATTTT
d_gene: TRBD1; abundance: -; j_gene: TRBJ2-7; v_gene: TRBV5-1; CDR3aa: CASSFAGTGDSPSHYEQYF; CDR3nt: TGCGCCAGCAGTTTTGCTGGGACAGGAGACTCCCCCTCTCACTACGAGCAGTACTTC
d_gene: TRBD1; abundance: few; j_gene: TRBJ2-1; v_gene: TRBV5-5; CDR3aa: CASSLGTGGSYEQFF; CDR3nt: TGTGCCAGCAGCTTGGGGACAGGGGGCAGTTATGAGCAGTTCTTC
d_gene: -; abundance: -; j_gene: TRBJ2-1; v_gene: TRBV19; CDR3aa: CASSTRNEQFF; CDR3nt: TGTGCCAGTAGTACGAGAAATGAGCAGTTCTTC
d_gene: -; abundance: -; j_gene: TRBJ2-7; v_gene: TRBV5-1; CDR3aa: CASSYTGVVYEQYF; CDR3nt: TGCGCCAGCAGCTATACCGGGGTTGTCTACGAGCAGTACTTC
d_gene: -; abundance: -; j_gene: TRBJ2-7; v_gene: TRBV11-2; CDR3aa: CASSRLGGGTSYEQYF; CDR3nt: TGTGCCAGCAGCAGGCTAGGGGGGGGGACCTCCTACGAGCAGTACTTC
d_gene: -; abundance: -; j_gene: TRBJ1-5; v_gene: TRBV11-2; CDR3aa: CASSRGVDQPQHF; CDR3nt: TGTGCCAGCAGCCGGGGGGTAGATCAGCCCCAGCATTTT
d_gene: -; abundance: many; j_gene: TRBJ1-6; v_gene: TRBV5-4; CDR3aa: CASSSEWEGSPLHF; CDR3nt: TGTGCCAGCAGCTCAGAGTGGGAGGGCTCACCCCTCCACTTT